Below, 31 T cell receptor beta chains from the same sample are listed, as sequenced in a study of control samples from healthy donors and cancer patients. Only in-frame clones appear in the TCRdb table, and some are missing; sequencing was by immunoSEQ multiplex PCR. The table lists some 70,000 clones, around 80% of them singletons. The sequenced material came from blood. These receptor sequences come from a man in his 60s in good health.

The chain carries TRBV6-2 or TRBV6-3 and TRBJ2-2; D unresolved. Deletions cut 0 bases from V and 6 bases from J, with 11 bases between. CDR3 length equals 15 residues. CDR1 is MNHEY and CDR2 is SVGEGT in the germline V gene. The CDR3 here is CASSYSGTIPGELFF. The DNA for the CDR3 is TGTGCCAGCAGTTACTCGGGAACTATTCCCGGGGAGCTGTTTTTT.

This chain joins TRBV11-2 and TRBJ2-3; D perhaps matches TRBD1 (5 bases). This CDR3 comprises 12 residues. The V and J ends lost 11 bases and 0 bases respectively, with 9 bases between them. Looked up from germline, CDR1 is SGHAT and CDR2 is FQNNGV. As DNA, the CDR3 is TGTGCCTCTGGGGCTAGCACAGATACGCAGTATTTT. It encodes CASGASTDTQYF.

V is TRBV2 and J is TRBJ2-1, with D perhaps TRBD2 (6 bases). The CDR3 contains 16 residues. Trimming took off 4 bases at V and 4 bases at J, with 17 bases between the two ends. Germline V gives CDR1 SNHLY, CDR2 FYNNEI. The CDR3 region is CASSGGLSNAYNEQFF. The DNA for the CDR3 is TGTGCCAGCAGTGGGGGACTCTCCAACGCATACAATGAGCAGTTCTTC.

The V and J genes are TRBV4-2 and TRBJ1-5, with a weak D call TRBD1 (5 bases). Trimming took off 3 bases at V and 11 bases at J, with 14 bases between the two ends. Germline CDR1 is LGHNA and CDR2 is YNFKEQ. The CDR3 spans 13 residues. CDR3 sequence: CASSQGPVAAQHF. In nucleotides, the CDR3 is TGTGCCAGCAGCCAGGGACCGGTCGCAGCCCAGCATTTT.

J is TRBJ1-2 and V is TRBV7-2; 10 nucleotides align to TRBD1. Germline loops: CDR1 SGHTA, CDR2 FQGNSA. The V segment lost 2 bases and the J segment 5 bases; nucleotides outside the gene matches: 5. The CDR3 is made up of 15 amino acids. This chain's CDR3 is CASSLSTGGWYGYTF. CDR3 nucleotides: TGTGCCAGCAGCTTATCGACAGGGGGCTGGTATGGCTACACCTTC.

The chain joins TRBV5-5 to TRBJ1-2; D not certain. Trimming stripped 4 bases from V and 2 bases from J, with 15 bases between. Germline V gene sequence: CDR1 SGHKS, CDR2 YYEKEE (reference sequence). This CDR3 has 15 residues. The CDR3 sequence: CASSAGPRTNYGYTF. The CDR3 DNA follows: TGTGCCAGCAGCGCCGGGCCACGAACAAACTATGGCTACACCTTC. The full variable domain, with the rest looked up from reference TRBV5-5 and TRBJ1-2, is DAGVTQSPTHLIKTRGQQVTLRCSPISGHKSVSWYQQVLGQGPQFIFQYYEKEERGRGNFPDRFSARQFPNYSSELNVNALLLGDSALYLCASSAGPRTNYGYTFGSGTRLTVV.

The chain is built from TRBV11-3 and TRBJ2-1; 9 nucleotides match TRBD1. Germline V gives CDR1 SGHNT, CDR2 YENEEA. With V trimmed by 4 bases and J by 4 bases, 8 bases remained unmatched. CDR3 length: 16 residues. The CDR3 spells CASSSGGTGTYNEQFF. The CDR3 DNA follows: TGTGCCAGCAGCTCCGGAGGGACAGGGACATACAATGAGCAGTTCTTC.

Comment on this clone: A read error may produce the germline difference seen at one junction end. This sequence joins TRBV10-3 and TRBJ2-1; TRBD2 matches at 10 bases. The CDR3 runs 16 residues. Germline CDR1 ENHRY, CDR2 SYGVKD. This CDR3 reads CVISGRLAGYYNEQFF. CDR3 in DNA: TGTGTCATCAGTGGGAGACTAGCGGGCTACTACAATGAGCAGTTCTTC.

V and J are TRBV2 and TRBJ1-5; a possible D gene is TRBD1 (6 bases). This CDR3 is 14 amino acids long. Germline V gives CDR1 SNHLY, CDR2 FYNNEI. V was shortened by 7 bases and J by 4 bases, with 14 bases between the two germline ends. DNA of the CDR3: TGTGCCAGCAACCTCGGACAGTCAAATCAGCCCCAGCATTTT. This gives the protein CASNLGQSNQPQHF.

The gene calls are TRBV7-9 and TRBJ1-4; TRBD1 is a possible D gene (6 bases). Looked up from germline, CDR1 is SEHNR and CDR2 is FQNEAQ (reference sequence). This CDR3 is 17 amino acids long. Trimming removed 5 bases at V and 0 bases at J, with 16 bases between. The CDR3 region is CASSAPGQNPTNEKLFF. CDR3 nucleotide sequence: TGTGCCAGCAGCGCACCCGGACAGAACCCAACTAATGAAAAACTGTTTTTT. Full variable domain (remainder filled in from reference TRBV7-9 and TRBJ1-4): DTGVSQNPRHKITKRGQNVTFRCDPISEHNRLYWYRQTLGQGPEFLTYFQNEAQLEKSRLLSDRFSAERPKGSFSTLEIQRTEQGDSAMYLCASSAPGQNPTNEKLFFGSGTQLSVL.

J is TRBJ1-2 and V is TRBV28, with a tentative D call TRBD1 (6 bases). Germline loops: CDR1 MDHEN, CDR2 SYDVKM. The CDR3 loop spans 12 amino acids. Trimming took 2 bases from V and 7 from J, leaving 8 bases between them. DNA for the CDR3: TGTGCCAGCAGTTTAGTAGGGGGTGGCTACACCTTC. It yields the protein CASSLVGGGYTF.

This clone was detected only a few times. V gene TRBV25-1 combines with J gene TRBJ2-1; 10 bases match TRBD1. CDR3 length: 15 residues. V lost 3 bases, J lost 10 bases, and 9 bases stayed unmatched. Germline V gene sequence: CDR1 MGHDK, CDR2 SYGVNS. The CDR3 nucleotides are TGTGCCAGCAGTGATTCAGGGACAGGGGCATGGGAGCAGTTCTTC. Translating it yields CASSDSGTGAWEQFF.

This rearrangement joins TRBV6-6 to TRBJ2-7, with 8 bases fitting TRBD1. The germline V gene encodes CDR1 MNHNY and CDR2 SVGAGI (reference sequence). J gave up 2 bases and V 2 bases, and 8 bases lay outside the gene matches. The CDR3 spans 16 residues. CDR3 sequence reads: CASSYPRGTGPYEQYF. CDR3 sequence (DNA): TGTGCCAGCAGTTACCCGAGGGGGACAGGTCCCTACGAGCAGTACTTC.

This chain uses TRBV3-1 (or the pseudogene TRBV3-2) with TRBJ2-2, with 14 bases identical to TRBD2. Trimming cost V 4 bases and J 0 bases; bases outside gene matches: 10. CDR1 LGHDT and CDR2 YNNKEL come from the germline V gene (reference sequence). There are 20 residues in the CDR3. CDR3 nucleotide sequence: TGTGCCAGCAGCCCAACCACGACTAGCGGGAGGGTATCGAACACCGGGGAGCTGTTTTTT. It codes for CASSPTTTSGRVSNTGELFF.

The chain couples TRBV28 to TRBJ2-1; 10 nucleotides agree with TRBD2. V was clipped by 5 bases and J by 8 bases; unmatched bases: 9. The CDR3 sequence is 15 residues long. Germline assignment: CDR1 MDHEN and CDR2 SYDVKM. CDR3 protein: CASSPAGLAFHEQFF. DNA for the CDR3: TGTGCCAGCAGTCCGGCGGGACTAGCGTTTCATGAGCAGTTCTTC.

J is TRBJ2-3 and V is TRBV7-3; D is possibly TRBD1 (5 bases). This CDR3 comprises 15 residues. Trimming left V 5 bases short and J 5 bases short, with 17 bases between. Germline CDR1 SGHTA, CDR2 FQGTGA. CDR3 nucleotide sequence: TGTGCCAGCAGCCATCAGGGTTTTTACGGAGATACGCAGTATTTT. Translating it yields CASSHQGFYGDTQYF.

The chain recombines TRBV7-9 with TRBJ1-1, with D possibly being TRBD1 (5 bases). Trimming shortened V by 2 bases and J by 1 base, and 14 bases separated the two germline ends. Germline values: CDR1 SEHNR, CDR2 FQNEAQ (reference sequence). The CDR3 is made up of 16 amino acids. CDR3 DNA sequence: TGTGCCAGCAGCTTAACCCCTTACGACAGGAACACTGAAGCTTTCTTT. This gives the protein CASSLTPYDRNTEAFF.

In its sample, this clone was seen once. The V call is TRBV28, the J call TRBJ1-5; TRBD1 matches at 9 bases. The CDR3 runs 16 residues. The germline gives CDR1 MDHEN, CDR2 SYDVKM. Trimming removed 5 bases from V and 4 bases from J; junction bases left unmatched: 9. The CDR3 coding sequence is TGTGCCAGCAGTACCCAGACAGGGGGAGGTAATCAGCCCCAGCATTTT. It specifies CASSTQTGGGNQPQHF.

V gene TRBV18 combines with J gene TRBJ2-7; D is perhaps TRBD1 (6 bases). Per the germline V gene, CDR1 is KGHSH and CDR2 is LQKENI. This CDR3 region has 14 residues. Trimming removed 5 bases at V and 2 bases at J, with 13 bases between. CDR3 region: CASSDQGPTYEQYF. The CDR3 DNA reads TGTGCCAGCTCAGATCAGGGGCCTACCTACGAGCAGTACTTC.

The V and J genes are TRBV6-6 and TRBJ2-1, with unresolved D. Trimming stripped 0 bases from V and 0 bases from J, with 9 bases between. The CDR3 spans 16 residues. Germline lookup yields CDR1 MNHNY and CDR2 SVGAGI (reference sequence). CDR3 sequence reads: CASSYSSEFSYNEQFF. For the CDR3, the DNA is TGTGCCAGCAGTTACTCGAGTGAGTTCTCCTACAATGAGCAGTTCTTC.

V and J are TRBV25-1 and TRBJ2-5; D is unresolved. Deletions cut 5 bases from V and 5 bases from J, with 6 bases between. This CDR3 contains 11 residues. Germline loops: CDR1 MGHDK, CDR2 SYGVNS. The CDR3: CASSFWETQYF. In DNA, the CDR3 is TGTGCCAGCAGTTTCTGGGAGACCCAGTACTTC.

As regards this clone: The same CDR3 is also encoded by other DNA sequences in this sample. This rearrangement joins TRBV9 to TRBJ2-1, with D unresolved. Looked up from germline, CDR1 is SGDLS and CDR2 is YYNGEE. The V end was cut by 3 bases, the J end by 6 bases, with 4 bases between. CDR3 size: 11 residues. The CDR3 DNA reads as TGTGCCAGCAGCGATCGCAATGAGCAGTTCTTC. Translated, it gives CASSDRNEQFF.

The chain recombines TRBV6-5 with TRBJ1-2; TRBD1 matches at 10 bases. The CDR3 loop spans 15 amino acids. The ends lost 5 bases at V and 2 bases at J; junction bases unmatched: 5. Per germline, CDR1 MNHEY and CDR2 SVGAGI. The CDR3 is CASSTPGQGNYGYTF. DNA of the CDR3: TGTGCCAGCAGTACTCCGGGACAGGGGAACTATGGCTACACCTTC.

The V and J genes are TRBV29-1 and TRBJ2-4; 7 bases fit TRBD2. Unmatched junction bases numbered 15, after V lost 2 bases and J lost 8 bases. CDR1 is SQVTM and CDR2 is ANQGSEA in the germline V gene. This CDR3 has 16 residues. In DNA, the CDR3 is TGCAGCGTTGAACTCCTCTCGCGGGAGAGCGGAGACATTCAGTACTTC. Translation: CSVELLSRESGDIQYF.

This chain links TRBV6-5 with TRBJ2-1, with D hard to call. Looked up from germline, CDR1 is MNHEY and CDR2 is SVGAGI. The V end lost 2 bases, the J end lost 6 bases, and 14 bases lay between the germline ends. This CDR3 is 15 amino acids long. Written as DNA, the CDR3 is TGTGCCAGCAGTTACGGGCGGCTTCGGAGCAATGAGCAGTTCTTC. This gives the protein CASSYGRLRSNEQFF.

The V call is TRBV6-2 or TRBV6-3, the J call TRBJ2-2; TRBD1 matches at 7 bases. The CDR3 has 16 amino acids. Germline CDR1 and CDR2: MNHEY and SVGEGT. The V and J ends lost 2 bases and 4 bases, in that order; junction bases with no gene match: 7. The CDR3 spells CASSYPGGAGTGELFF. As DNA, the CDR3 is TGTGCCAGCAGTTACCCAGGGGGTGCGGGCACCGGGGAGCTGTTTTTT.

The rearrangement uses TRBV7-2 and TRBJ1-3, with D tentatively TRBD1 (6 bases). CDR1 is SGHTA and CDR2 is FQGNSA in the germline V gene. Trimming pared 7 bases from V and 3 bases from J, leaving 16 bases between. CDR3 length equals 15 residues. As DNA, the CDR3 is TGTGCCAGCACCCCTTCGACAGGCCTTGGAAACACCATATATTTT. Translation gives CASTPSTGLGNTIYF.

J is TRBJ2-2 and V is TRBV11-2; D ambiguous. Germline values: CDR1 SGHAT, CDR2 FQNNGV. V was pared by 5 bases and J by 3 bases, with 16 bases between. The CDR3 extends over 16 amino acids. The CDR3 sequence is CASSPPLRSHTGELFF. The CDR3, as DNA: TGTGCCAGCAGCCCCCCCTTGCGGTCGCACACCGGGGAGCTGTTTTTT.

This chain links TRBV6-2 or TRBV6-3 with TRBJ2-2, with 10 nucleotides matching TRBD2. CDR1 MNHEY and CDR2 SVGEGT come from the germline V gene. With 2 bases clipped from V and 11 bases from J, the junction kept 8 bases outside the gene matches. This CDR3 region has 15 residues. CDR3 residues: CASSYGVAGGYELFF. In DNA form, the CDR3 reads TGTGCCAGCAGTTACGGGGTAGCGGGGGGATACGAGCTGTTTTTT.

The table lists this clone with a few counts. The chain's CDR3 is CSVTRDSYEQYF. The CDR3 DNA is TGCAGCGTGACACGGGACAGCTACGAGCAGTACTTC. This chain joins TRBV29-1 and TRBJ2-7, with 7 positions matching TRBD1. V lost 6 bases, J lost 3 bases, and 5 bases stayed unmatched. Per germline, CDR1 SQVTM and CDR2 ANQGSEA. The CDR3 spans 12 residues.

The chain has TRBV6-2 or TRBV6-3 and TRBJ2-2; 10 bases match TRBD2. J gave up 5 bases and V 2 bases, and 5 bases lay outside the gene matches. The germline V gene has CDR1 MNHEY and CDR2 SVGEGT. The CDR3 is made up of 16 amino acids. The chain's CDR3 is CASSYLRTSGTGELFF. CDR3 nucleotides: TGTGCCAGCAGTTACCTTAGGACTAGCGGTACCGGGGAGCTGTTTTTT.